These T cell receptor beta chains were read from a single sample in a study of OX40 agonist ivuxolimab in advanced cancers. The method was immunoSEQ multiplex PCR; TCRdb's version includes in-frame clones alone and lacks a portion of them. The sample carries 80,000 to 95,000 clones, roughly 85% recorded once. The sample was CD4+ or CD8+ T cells sorted from blood, taken in a trial of the OX40 agonist ivuxolimab. Receptor source: an adult with an advanced solid tumor such as melanoma, head and neck, liver or kidney cancer. CDR3s include the opening cysteine and the closing phenylalanine or tryptophan. D genes are given only for firm matches. Expanded clones are given a class, and other clones once, few, many or no size at all.

CDR3nt: TGTGCCAGCAGCATATCCGGCCGGTCCACTAATGAAAAACTGTTTTTT; CDR3aa: CASSISGRSTNEKLFF; d_gene: .; v_gene: TRBV9; j_gene: TRBJ1-4; abundance: .
CDR3nt: TGCGCCAGCAGCCTTCTTGAGGATGGTAATTCACCCCTCCACTTT; CDR3aa: CASSLLEDGNSPLHF; d_gene: .; v_gene: TRBV5-1; j_gene: TRBJ1-6; abundance: .
CDR3nt: TGTGCCAGCAGATCAGGCGTAGCCCCTCCCTACGAGCAGTACTTC; CDR3aa: CASRSGVAPPYEQYF; d_gene: .; v_gene: TRBV6-1; j_gene: TRBJ2-7; abundance: .
CDR3nt: TGTGCCAGCAGCTTAGGTCCAGGGGGAGATGAAAAACTGTTTTTT; CDR3aa: CASSLGPGGDEKLFF; d_gene: TRBD1; v_gene: TRBV7-2; j_gene: TRBJ1-4; abundance: .
CDR3nt: TGTGCCAGCAGGCAAACTAGCGCCACAGATACGCAGTATTTT; CDR3aa: CASRQTSATDTQYF; d_gene: TRBD2; v_gene: TRBV28; j_gene: TRBJ2-3; abundance: .
CDR3nt: TGTGCCAGCAGCTCCCGGATGCGCACAGATACGCAGTATTTT; CDR3aa: CASSSRMRTDTQYF; d_gene: .; v_gene: TRBV5-6; j_gene: TRBJ2-3; abundance: .
CDR3nt: TGTGCCAGCAGCTTAGTAGTTAGCGGGGGGGCCGGAAAGACCCAGTACTTC; CDR3aa: CASSLVVSGGAGKTQYF; d_gene: TRBD2; v_gene: TRBV11-1; j_gene: TRBJ2-5; abundance: .
CDR3nt: TGTGCCAGCAACAGACAGGGAACCTACGAGCAGTACTTC; CDR3aa: CASNRQGTYEQYF; d_gene: TRBD1; v_gene: TRBV6-1; j_gene: TRBJ2-7; abundance: once
CDR3nt: TGTGCCAGCAGCTCTTCAACTGGGGCCAACGTCCTGACTTTC; CDR3aa: CASSSSTGANVLTF; d_gene: .; v_gene: TRBV7-8; j_gene: TRBJ2-6; abundance: few
CDR3nt: TGTGCCAGCAGTTTATTTCCCCCGGGTGAAGCTAACTATGGCTACACCTTC; CDR3aa: CASSLFPPGEANYGYTF; d_gene: .; v_gene: TRBV27; j_gene: TRBJ1-2; abundance: .
CDR3nt: TGTGCCAGTACCGGACAGGTTGTTCAGCCCCAGCATTTT; CDR3aa: CASTGQVVQPQHF; d_gene: TRBD1; v_gene: TRBV19; j_gene: TRBJ1-5; abundance: .
CDR3nt: TGTGCCAGCAGCTCAGGTGGGCTACCGAGCTCCTACAATGAGCAGTTCTTC; CDR3aa: CASSSGGLPSSYNEQFF; d_gene: .; v_gene: TRBV11-3; j_gene: TRBJ2-1; abundance: .
CDR3nt: TGTGCCTTAGGGGGTCCTAATGAAAAACTGTTTTTT; CDR3aa: CALGGPNEKLFF; d_gene: .; v_gene: TRBV30; j_gene: TRBJ1-4; abundance: .
CDR3nt: TGTGCCAGCATCAGCAATATGCCCCGGGACCCTTCTTATCCCCGCTCTGGAAACACCATATATTTT; CDR3aa: CASISNMPRDPSYPRSGNTIYF; d_gene: .; v_gene: TRBV21-1; j_gene: TRBJ1-3; abundance: .
CDR3nt: TGTGCCAGCAGCTCACCGGGACTCCCAAGCGGGAATGAGCAGTTCTTC; CDR3aa: CASSSPGLPSGNEQFF; d_gene: .; v_gene: TRBV7-3; j_gene: TRBJ2-1; abundance: .
CDR3nt: TGTGCCTGGAGTGTACTATATGGCTACACCTTC; CDR3aa: CAWSVLYGYTF; d_gene: .; v_gene: TRBV30; j_gene: TRBJ1-2; abundance: once
CDR3nt: TGCGCCAGCAGCTCTCTCAGCGGCGCTGAAGCTTTCTTT; CDR3aa: CASSSLSGAEAFF; d_gene: .; v_gene: TRBV5-1; j_gene: TRBJ1-1; abundance: .
CDR3nt: TGCCAGAGAACACGCGGCACTGAAGCTTTCTTT; CDR3aa: CQRTRGTEAFF; d_gene: .; v_gene: TRBV20-1; j_gene: TRBJ1-1; abundance: .
CDR3nt: TGCGCCAGCAGCCAAGGCCTGGCGGGAGATCGGGATGAGCAGTTCTTC; CDR3aa: CASSQGLAGDRDEQFF; d_gene: TRBD2; v_gene: TRBV4-1; j_gene: TRBJ2-1; abundance: .
CDR3nt: TGTGCCAGCAGCCCCCGGACTCTGCTCACTGAAGCTTTCTTT; CDR3aa: CASSPRTLLTEAFF; d_gene: .; v_gene: TRBV11-1; j_gene: TRBJ1-1; abundance: .
CDR3nt: TGTGCCAGCACCCTGGACGCCAACTCCTACGAGCAGTACTTC; CDR3aa: CASTLDANSYEQYF; d_gene: .; v_gene: TRBV6-5; j_gene: TRBJ2-7; abundance: .
CDR3nt: TGTGCCTGGAGTGAATTCCAAGGACAGGTGATTCCCTCTGGGGCCAACGTCCTGACTTTC; CDR3aa: CAWSEFQGQVIPSGANVLTF; d_gene: TRBD1; v_gene: TRBV30; j_gene: TRBJ2-6; abundance: .
CDR3nt: TGTGCCAGCAGTACTGGCCCTAATTCACCCCTCCACTTT; CDR3aa: CASSTGPNSPLHF; d_gene: .; v_gene: TRBV6-4; j_gene: TRBJ1-6; abundance: .
CDR3nt: TGTGCCAGCAGTACAGGGTCCGGTGGTACGCAGTATTTT; CDR3aa: CASSTGSGGTQYF; d_gene: .; v_gene: TRBV27; j_gene: TRBJ2-3; abundance: .
CDR3nt: TGTGCCAGCAGCTCATCCCGGGGGGTAAAGCAGTACTTC; CDR3aa: CASSSSRGVKQYF; d_gene: TRBD2; v_gene: TRBV7-3; j_gene: TRBJ2-7; abundance: .
CDR3nt: TGCGCCAGCAGCTTGACTAGCGGGGACCAAGAGACCCAGTACTTC; CDR3aa: CASSLTSGDQETQYF; d_gene: TRBD2; v_gene: TRBV5-1; j_gene: TRBJ2-5; abundance: .
CDR3nt: TGTGCCAGCAGCCGTCAGGACTATCAGCCCCAGCATTTT; CDR3aa: CASSRQDYQPQHF; d_gene: .; v_gene: TRBV7-2; j_gene: TRBJ1-5; abundance: .
CDR3nt: TGTGCCAGTAGCTCTATCCGCATGATGACGGAGTACCAAGAGACCCAGTACTTC; CDR3aa: CASSSIRMMTEYQETQYF; d_gene: .; v_gene: TRBV19; j_gene: TRBJ2-5; abundance: .
CDR3nt: TGTGCCTGGAGGGCCCCTGGGAGGGCGAGCAATCAGCCCCAGCATTTT; CDR3aa: CAWRAPGRASNQPQHF; d_gene: .; v_gene: TRBV30; j_gene: TRBJ1-5; abundance: once
CDR3nt: TGTGCCAGCAGCGTAGGGGTTGGGCGGGGCTATGGCTACACCTTC; CDR3aa: CASSVGVGRGYGYTF; d_gene: .; v_gene: TRBV9; j_gene: TRBJ1-2; abundance: .
CDR3nt: TGTGCCAGCACTCCCCGGACGGGGGTGCAGTACTTC; CDR3aa: CASTPRTGVQYF; d_gene: .; v_gene: TRBV28; j_gene: TRBJ2-7; abundance: .
CDR3nt: TGTGCCAGCAGTAGGGGACTAGCGGTACGAGAGACCCAGTACTTC; CDR3aa: CASSRGLAVRETQYF; d_gene: TRBD2; v_gene: TRBV2; j_gene: TRBJ2-5; abundance: .
CDR3nt: TGCGCCAGCAGCTTGAATGCAGGGCTCACCGGGGAGCTGTTTTTT; CDR3aa: CASSLNAGLTGELFF; d_gene: .; v_gene: TRBV5-1; j_gene: TRBJ2-2; abundance: .
CDR3nt: TGTGCCAGCAGCTTAAACGGAGCCGGCTCTGGAAACACCATATATTTT; CDR3aa: CASSLNGAGSGNTIYF; d_gene: .; v_gene: TRBV11-2; j_gene: TRBJ1-3; abundance: .
CDR3nt: TGTGCCTGGAGTGTAACGCGGGGAACCAATGAGCAGTTCTTC; CDR3aa: CAWSVTRGTNEQFF; d_gene: .; v_gene: TRBV30; j_gene: TRBJ2-1; abundance: .
CDR3nt: TGTGCCAGCAGCTTTTCCCAGCTCACAGATACGCAGTATTTT; CDR3aa: CASSFSQLTDTQYF; d_gene: .; v_gene: TRBV13; j_gene: TRBJ2-3; abundance: .
CDR3nt: TGTGCCAGCAGTGTTAGGGAAGATCTTCAGCCCCAGCATTTT; CDR3aa: CASSVREDLQPQHF; d_gene: .; v_gene: TRBV6-1; j_gene: TRBJ1-5; abundance: few
CDR3nt: TGTGCCAGCAGCTTGGGTGGACCGCTGAACACTGAAGCTTTCGGAGCTTTCTTT; CDR3aa: CASSLGGPLNTEAFGAFF; d_gene: .; v_gene: TRBV5-6; j_gene: TRBJ1-1; abundance: once
CDR3nt: TGTGCCAGCAGCGGTACTTTGGGGGCTGAAGCTTTCTTT; CDR3aa: CASSGTLGAEAFF; d_gene: .; v_gene: TRBV5-4; j_gene: TRBJ1-1; abundance: .
CDR3nt: TGTGCCAGTAGTAACGGAGGGGACGATGAGCAGTTCTTC; CDR3aa: CASSNGGDDEQFF; d_gene: .; v_gene: TRBV19; j_gene: TRBJ2-1; abundance: .
CDR3nt: TGTGCCAGCTCACCCGGGACAGGTCCCGGAAACACCATATATTTT; CDR3aa: CASSPGTGPGNTIYF; d_gene: TRBD1; v_gene: TRBV18; j_gene: TRBJ1-3; abundance: .
CDR3nt: TGCAGCGTTGTTCCCGGAACCGGCTCCTATGGCTACACCTTC; CDR3aa: CSVVPGTGSYGYTF; d_gene: .; v_gene: TRBV29-1; j_gene: TRBJ1-2; abundance: .
CDR3nt: TGTGCCAGCAGCCAAGACAGGGGGCTCCACGGGGAGCTGTTTTTT; CDR3aa: CASSQDRGLHGELFF; d_gene: TRBD1; v_gene: TRBV5-4; j_gene: TRBJ2-2; abundance: .
CDR3nt: TGCGCCAGCAGTGAGGGTCGGGACACTGAAGCTTTCTTT; CDR3aa: CASSEGRDTEAFF; d_gene: .; v_gene: TRBV10-1; j_gene: TRBJ1-1; abundance: .
CDR3nt: TGCGCCAGCAGCTTGACTGGACAGGGGGCTGTAAACATTCAGTACTTC; CDR3aa: CASSLTGQGAVNIQYF; d_gene: TRBD1; v_gene: TRBV5-1; j_gene: TRBJ2-4; abundance: .
CDR3nt: TGTGCCTGGAGTCTGTCGGGGGAAGAGACCCAGTACTTC; CDR3aa: CAWSLSGEETQYF; d_gene: .; v_gene: TRBV30; j_gene: TRBJ2-5; abundance: .
CDR3nt: TGCGCCAGCAGCCTAGGACAGGGGCATGAAAAACTGTTTTTT; CDR3aa: CASSLGQGHEKLFF; d_gene: TRBD1; v_gene: TRBV5-1; j_gene: TRBJ1-4; abundance: .
CDR3nt: TGTGCCAGCAGTTCCCGAACCGGGGAGCTGTTTTTT; CDR3aa: CASSSRTGELFF; d_gene: .; v_gene: TRBV6-5; j_gene: TRBJ2-2; abundance: .
CDR3nt: TGTGCCAGCAGCTCTGGGCGAATCGGACAGTACTCTGGAAACACCATATATTTT; CDR3aa: CASSSGRIGQYSGNTIYF; d_gene: .; v_gene: TRBV7-9; j_gene: TRBJ1-3; abundance: .
CDR3nt: TGTGCCAGTAGCTCGACAGGGGGCCGCAATCAGCCCCAGCATTTT; CDR3aa: CASSSTGGRNQPQHF; d_gene: TRBD1; v_gene: TRBV19; j_gene: TRBJ1-5; abundance: .
CDR3nt: TGTGCCAGCAGACCCGCCGGGACAGGGGTCTCCGGGGAGCTGTTTTTT; CDR3aa: CASRPAGTGVSGELFF; d_gene: TRBD1; v_gene: TRBV6-4; j_gene: TRBJ2-2; abundance: .
CDR3nt: TGTGCCAGCAGCTTGGGACAGAACCAAGAGACCCAGTACTTC; CDR3aa: CASSLGQNQETQYF; d_gene: .; v_gene: TRBV5-4; j_gene: TRBJ2-5; abundance: .
CDR3nt: TGTGCCAGCAGCTTAGTCCCAGCCAACGTCCTGACTTTC; CDR3aa: CASSLVPANVLTF; d_gene: .; v_gene: TRBV7-2; j_gene: TRBJ2-6; abundance: once